Each of the 3 T cell receptor beta chains below was sequenced from the same sample in a study of shared clonotypes between healthy human individuals. Repertoires were generated with immunoSEQ multiplex PCR, while TCRdb's copy carries only in-frame clones and drops some. The table records 190,000 or so clones, approximately 61% of them present only once. The material sequenced was memory CD4+ T cells sorted from blood. Sample subset: CD45RA-negative fraction. Receptor source: a man aged 25 to 40 in good health.

The gene calls are TRBV15 and TRBJ1-3; TRBD1 is a possible D gene (5 bases). CDR3 size: 16 residues. Germline CDR1 reads LNHNV; CDR2 reads YYDKDF (reference sequence). The V end lost 0 bases, the J end lost 2 bases, and 11 bases lay between the germline ends. The CDR3 DNA sequence: TGTGCCACCAGCAGAGATATCGGGGCCACTGGAAACACCATATATTTT. As protein: CATSRDIGATGNTIYF.

This rearrangement joins TRBV4-2 to TRBJ2-2, with 7 bases that match TRBD1. Losses at the gene ends were 0 bases for V and 4 bases for J; bases not matched to a gene: 11. Looked up from germline, CDR1 is LGHNA and CDR2 is YNFKEQ. The CDR3 contains 18 residues. CDR3 protein: CASSQDLTKGGRTGELFF. As DNA, the CDR3 is TGTGCCAGCAGCCAAGACCTGACAAAAGGGGGCCGCACCGGGGAGCTGTTTTTT.

CDR3 protein: CATSRDFGGYHQPQHF. CDR3 sequence (DNA): TGTGCCACCAGCAGAGATTTTGGGGGGTACCATCAGCCCCAGCATTTT. The chain employs TRBV15 and TRBJ1-5; TRBD1 might be the D (5 bases). The length of the CDR3 is 16 residues. Trimming shortened V by 0 bases and J by 5 bases, and 14 bases separated the two germline ends. Germline assignment: CDR1 LNHNV and CDR2 YYDKDF (reference sequence).